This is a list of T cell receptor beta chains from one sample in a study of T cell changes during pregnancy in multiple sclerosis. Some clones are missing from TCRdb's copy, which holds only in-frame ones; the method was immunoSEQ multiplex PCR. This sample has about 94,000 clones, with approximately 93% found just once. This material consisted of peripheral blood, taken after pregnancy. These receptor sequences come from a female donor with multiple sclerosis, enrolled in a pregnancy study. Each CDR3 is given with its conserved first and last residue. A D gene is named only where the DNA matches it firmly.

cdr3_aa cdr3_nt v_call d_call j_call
CASSYSPGDTQYF TGTGCCAGCAGTTACTCGCCGGGAGATACGCAGTATTTT TRBV6-5 - TRBJ2-3
CASSEALPRSSTDTQYF TGTGCCAGCAGTGAAGCGCTTCCGAGGTCTAGCACAGATACGCAGTATTTT TRBV6-1 - TRBJ2-3
CASRLQGNSNQPQHF TGTGCCAGCAGACTACAGGGTAATAGCAATCAGCCCCAGCATTTT TRBV6-4 - TRBJ1-5
CASSVTSLKTQYF TGTGCCAGCAGTGTGACTAGCTTGAAGACCCAGTACTTC TRBV27 TRBD2 TRBJ2-5
CAISELAGGPYEQYF TGTGCCATCAGTGAGCTAGCGGGAGGGCCCTACGAGCAGTACTTC TRBV10-3 TRBD2 TRBJ2-7
CASSPWTGGEKLFF TGTGCCAGCAGCCCCTGGACAGGGGGTGAAAAACTGTTTTTT TRBV7-2 TRBD1 TRBJ1-4
CASSLGGQVGQQYF TGTGCCAGCAGCTTAGGGGGACAGGTCGGCCAGCAGTACTTC TRBV7-8 TRBD1 TRBJ2-7
CSALTSVNNNEQFF TGCAGTGCCCTGACTAGCGTGAACAACAATGAGCAGTTCTTC TRBV29-1 TRBD2 TRBJ2-1
CSVPGTSGPNEQYF TGCAGCGTTCCCGGGACTAGCGGGCCAAACGAGCAGTACTTC TRBV29-1 TRBD2 TRBJ2-7
CASSLSANTEAFF TGTGCCAGCAGTTTATCAGCGAACACTGAAGCTTTCTTT TRBV27 - TRBJ1-1
CASSPEQSGRGSTGELFF TGTGCCAGCAGCCCAGAACAAAGCGGGAGGGGGAGCACCGGGGAGCTGTTTTTT TRBV28 TRBD2 TRBJ2-2
CASSQLQGPYGYTF TGTGCCAGCAGCCAACTGCAGGGGCCCTATGGCTACACCTTC TRBV14 - TRBJ1-2
CASSFGRTSWFPDTQYF TGTGCCAGCAGCTTTGGGAGGACTAGCTGGTTCCCAGATACGCAGTATTTT TRBV12-1 - TRBJ2-3
CASSLSPGTAGLDEQYF TGTGCCAGCAGCTTAAGCCCCGGAACGGCGGGACTAGACGAGCAGTACTTC TRBV7-3 TRBD2 TRBJ2-7
CASRTSGSLETQYF TGTGCCAGCAGAACTAGCGGGAGTTTGGAGACCCAGTACTTC TRBV25-1 TRBD2 TRBJ2-5